This T cell receptor beta chain originates from a study of post-analysis software for immune sequencing data. The study's findings and limits: With TRBV5-6, TRBV5-1 and TRBV20-1 included, 5 or 6 TRBV segments were more frequent in patients than in controls.

The V end was cut by 5 bases, the J end by 2 bases, with 11 bases between. CDR3 length: 14 residues. Germline lookup yields CDR1 SGHVS and CDR2 FQNEAQ. A few counts support this clonotype. Its antigen remains unknown. Unique molecular identifiers were built into the TCR beta cDNA libraries. Via MiXCR, TCRdb re-called the PCR reads, giving one row per CDR3 protein. This repertoire shows about 570,000 distinct CDR3 sequences, around 31% found once; its top ten account for 4.5% to 7.5%. Material for sequencing was blood. The chain combines TRBV7-8 with TRBJ2-3; perhaps D is TRBD1 or TRBD2 (6 bases each). This receptor was obtained from a girl younger than 18 with multiple sclerosis. CDR3 nucleotide sequence: TGTGCCAGCAGCACAGGGACTCACACAGATACGCAGTATTTT. As protein: CASSTGTHTDTQYF.